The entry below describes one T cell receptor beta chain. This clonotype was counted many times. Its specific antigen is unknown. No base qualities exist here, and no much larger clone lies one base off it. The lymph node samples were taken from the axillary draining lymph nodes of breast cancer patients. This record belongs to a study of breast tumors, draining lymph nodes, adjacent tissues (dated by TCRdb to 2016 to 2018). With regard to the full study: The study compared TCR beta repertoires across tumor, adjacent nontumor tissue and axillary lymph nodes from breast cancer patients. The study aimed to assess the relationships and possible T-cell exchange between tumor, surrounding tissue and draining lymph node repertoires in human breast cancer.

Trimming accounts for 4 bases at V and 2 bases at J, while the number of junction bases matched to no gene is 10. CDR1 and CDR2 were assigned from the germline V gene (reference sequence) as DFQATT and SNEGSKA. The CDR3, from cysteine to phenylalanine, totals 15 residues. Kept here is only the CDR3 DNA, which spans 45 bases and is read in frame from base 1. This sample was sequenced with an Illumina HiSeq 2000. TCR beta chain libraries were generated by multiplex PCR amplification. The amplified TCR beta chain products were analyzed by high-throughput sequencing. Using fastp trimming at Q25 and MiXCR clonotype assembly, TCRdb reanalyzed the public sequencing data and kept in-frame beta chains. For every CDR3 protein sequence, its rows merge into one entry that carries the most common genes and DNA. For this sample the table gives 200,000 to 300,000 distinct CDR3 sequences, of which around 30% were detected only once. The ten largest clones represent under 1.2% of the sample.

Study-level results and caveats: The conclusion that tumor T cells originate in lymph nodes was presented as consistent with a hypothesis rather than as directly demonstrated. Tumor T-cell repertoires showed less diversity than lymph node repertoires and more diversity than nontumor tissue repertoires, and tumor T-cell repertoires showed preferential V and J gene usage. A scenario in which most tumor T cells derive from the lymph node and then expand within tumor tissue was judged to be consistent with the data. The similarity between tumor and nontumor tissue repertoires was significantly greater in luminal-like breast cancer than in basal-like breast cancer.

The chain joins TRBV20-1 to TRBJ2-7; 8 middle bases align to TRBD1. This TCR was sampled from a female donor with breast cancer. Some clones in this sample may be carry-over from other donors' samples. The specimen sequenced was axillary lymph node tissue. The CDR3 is CSANSGQGDAYEQYF. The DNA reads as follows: TGCAGTGCTAATAGTGGACAGGGCGACGCCTACGAGCAGTACTTC.